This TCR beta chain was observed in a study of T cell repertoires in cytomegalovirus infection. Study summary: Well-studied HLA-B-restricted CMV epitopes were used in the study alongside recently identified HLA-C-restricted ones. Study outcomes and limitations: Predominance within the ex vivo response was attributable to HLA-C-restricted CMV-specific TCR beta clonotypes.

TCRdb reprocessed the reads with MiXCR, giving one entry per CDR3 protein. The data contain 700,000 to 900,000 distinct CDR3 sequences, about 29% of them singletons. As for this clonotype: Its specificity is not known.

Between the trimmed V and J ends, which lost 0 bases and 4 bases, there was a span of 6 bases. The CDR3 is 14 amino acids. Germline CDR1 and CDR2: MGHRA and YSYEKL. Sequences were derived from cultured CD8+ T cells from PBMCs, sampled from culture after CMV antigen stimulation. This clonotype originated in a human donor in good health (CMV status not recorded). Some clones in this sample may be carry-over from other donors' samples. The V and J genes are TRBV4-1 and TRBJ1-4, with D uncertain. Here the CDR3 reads CASSQDRVNEKLFF. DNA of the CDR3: TGCGCCAGCAGCCAAGATCGAGTTAATGAAAAACTGTTTTTT.